Below, one T cell receptor beta chain is given with its context. TCRdb keeps only in-frame clones here, not all; method: immunoSEQ multiplex PCR. The sample has 70,000 to 95,000 clones; more than 85% are singletons. The data were taken from a study of control samples from healthy donors and cancer patients. Trimming stripped 5 bases from V and 11 bases from J, with 13 bases between. This CDR3 is 13 amino acids long. This clonotype originated in a woman in her thirties or forties with lung cancer. The V and J genes are TRBV12-3 or TRBV12-4 and TRBJ1-6; no definite D call. The sample taken for sequencing was PBMCs. CDR3 sequence (DNA): TGTGCCAGCAGTCCGCTTCCCCTTCCACCCCTCCACTTT. Protein sequence: CASSPLPLPPLHF.